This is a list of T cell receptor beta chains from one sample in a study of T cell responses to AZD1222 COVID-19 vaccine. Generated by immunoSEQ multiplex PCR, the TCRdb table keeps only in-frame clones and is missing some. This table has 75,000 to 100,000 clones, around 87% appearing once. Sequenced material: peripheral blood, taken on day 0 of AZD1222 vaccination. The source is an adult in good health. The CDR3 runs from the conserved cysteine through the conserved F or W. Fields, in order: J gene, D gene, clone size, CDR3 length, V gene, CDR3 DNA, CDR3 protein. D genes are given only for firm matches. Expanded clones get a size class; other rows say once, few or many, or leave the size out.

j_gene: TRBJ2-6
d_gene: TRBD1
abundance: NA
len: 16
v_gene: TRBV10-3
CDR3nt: TGTGCCATCAGAGACACAGGGGCGCCTGGGGCCAACGTCCTGACTTTC
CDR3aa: CAIRDTGAPGANVLTF

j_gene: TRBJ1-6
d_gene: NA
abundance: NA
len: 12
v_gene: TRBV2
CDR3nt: TGTGCCAGCGGGCTAGGGGATTCACCCCTCCACTTT
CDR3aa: CASGLGDSPLHF

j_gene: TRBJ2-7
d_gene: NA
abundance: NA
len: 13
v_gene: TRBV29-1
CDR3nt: TGCAGCGTTGTAGTGACAGGCTCCTACGAGCAGTACTTC
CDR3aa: CSVVVTGSYEQYF

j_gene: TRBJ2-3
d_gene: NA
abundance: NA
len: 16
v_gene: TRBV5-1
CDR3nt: TGCGCCAGCAGCTTGGGGGCGGAGAAGGTTACAGATACGCAGTATTTT
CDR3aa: CASSLGAEKVTDTQYF

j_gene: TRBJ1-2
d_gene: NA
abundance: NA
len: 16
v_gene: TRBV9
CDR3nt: TGTGCCAGCAGCGTAGCTGAACCTCCGCGGGCGGGGGGCTACACCTTC
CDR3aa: CASSVAEPPRAGGYTF

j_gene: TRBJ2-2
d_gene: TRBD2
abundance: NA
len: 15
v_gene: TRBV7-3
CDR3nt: TGTGCCAGCAGACCTAGCGGGATAGGCACCGGGGAGCTGTTTTTT
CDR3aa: CASRPSGIGTGELFF

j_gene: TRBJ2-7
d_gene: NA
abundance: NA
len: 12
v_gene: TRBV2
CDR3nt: TGTGCCAGCAATCAGGTTTCTGCCGAGCAGTACTTC
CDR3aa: CASNQVSAEQYF

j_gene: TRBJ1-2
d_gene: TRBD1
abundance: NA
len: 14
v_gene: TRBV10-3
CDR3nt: TGTGCCACGAACTTACAGGGGGATCGAGTCGGCTACACCTTC
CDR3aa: CATNLQGDRVGYTF

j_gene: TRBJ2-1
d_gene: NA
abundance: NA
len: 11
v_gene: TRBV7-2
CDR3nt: TGTGCCAGCAGCTTAGGGTGGGAGCAGTTCTTC
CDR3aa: CASSLGWEQFF

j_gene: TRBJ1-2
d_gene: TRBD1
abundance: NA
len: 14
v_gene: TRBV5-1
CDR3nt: TGCGCCAGCAGCTTGGTAGGGACAGCTGACGGCTACACCTTC
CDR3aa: CASSLVGTADGYTF

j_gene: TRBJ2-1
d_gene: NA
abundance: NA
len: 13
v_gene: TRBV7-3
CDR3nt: TGTGCCAGCAGCGGAAGGAGGGGAAATGAGCAGTTCTTC
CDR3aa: CASSGRRGNEQFF

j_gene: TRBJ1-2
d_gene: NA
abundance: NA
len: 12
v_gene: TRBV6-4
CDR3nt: TGTGCCAGCAGTGACTTCTTCACCGGCTACACCTTC
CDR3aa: CASSDFFTGYTF

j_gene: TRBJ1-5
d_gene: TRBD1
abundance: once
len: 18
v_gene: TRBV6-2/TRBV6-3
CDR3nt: TGTGCCAGCAGTTACAGACAGGGGGCGGATTGGAATGGTCAGCCCCAGCATTTT
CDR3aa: CASSYRQGADWNGQPQHF

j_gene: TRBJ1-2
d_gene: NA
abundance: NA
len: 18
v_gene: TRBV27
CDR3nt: TGTGCCAGCAGTTTATCCCTATTACGGGGGGCGAGAGACTATGGCTACACCTTC
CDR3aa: CASSLSLLRGARDYGYTF

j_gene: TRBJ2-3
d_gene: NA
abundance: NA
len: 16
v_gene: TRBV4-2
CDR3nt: TGTGCCAGCAGCCAAGATAGAAAGGGGGGGGTAGATACGCAGTATTTT
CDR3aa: CASSQDRKGGVDTQYF

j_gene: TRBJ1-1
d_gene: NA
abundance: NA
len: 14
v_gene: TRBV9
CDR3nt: TGTGCCAGCAGCGTAGAACAGATGAACACTGAAGCTTTCTTT
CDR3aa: CASSVEQMNTEAFF

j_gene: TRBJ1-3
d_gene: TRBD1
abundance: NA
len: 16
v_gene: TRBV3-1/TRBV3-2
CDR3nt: TGTGCCAGCAGCCACGGACAGGGATCTCTAGGAAACACCATATATTTT
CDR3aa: CASSHGQGSLGNTIYF

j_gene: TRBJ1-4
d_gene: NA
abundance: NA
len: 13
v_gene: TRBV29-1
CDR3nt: TGCAGCGTAAGGGGACAAACTAATGAAAAACTGTTTTTT
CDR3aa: CSVRGQTNEKLFF

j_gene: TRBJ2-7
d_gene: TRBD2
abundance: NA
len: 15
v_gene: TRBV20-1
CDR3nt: TGCAGTGCCAGTCCTGAGCTAGCGGGAGGAGGGGAGCAGTACTTC
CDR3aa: CSASPELAGGGEQYF